Each of the 8 T cell receptor beta chains below was sequenced from the same sample in a study of human CD8 memory T cell subsets. UMI-labeled 5' RACE yielded the TCR beta libraries. No DNA is given; TCRdb re-called the 5' RACE reads and lists each CDR3 protein once. This table holds 9,500 to 11,000 distinct CDR3 sequences. Sequencing input: CD8+ T cells from PBMCs. The receptors derive from a human donor in good health.

V usage is TRBV12-3 or TRBV12-4 and J usage is TRBJ2-1; TCRdb lists TRBD2, though no DNA is available to test this call. The CDR3 has 16 amino acids. CDR3 residues: CASSPRLAGAYNEQFF.

This sequence joins TRBV2 and TRBJ2-7; TCRdb outputs TRBD1, but without DNA this stays unchecked. The germline CDR1 and CDR2 sequences are SNHLY and FYNNEI. This CDR3 is 13 amino acids long. The CDR3 spells CASSGTGWYEQYF.

Frequency places this clonotype as medium-sized. The gene calls are TRBV7-7 and TRBJ2-1; the TCRdb call, TRBD1, lacks DNA for checking. Germline CDR1 SSHAT, CDR2 FNYEAQ (reference sequence). The CDR3 runs to 13 residues. The CDR3 loop reads CASSWDRYNEQFF.

The chain combines TRBV5-5 with TRBJ2-7. The CDR3 has 14 residues. The germline gives CDR1 SGHKS, CDR2 YYEKEE (reference sequence). The CDR3 loop is CASSLAGNPYEQYF.

The V and J genes are TRBV24-1 and TRBJ2-3; no DNA is available, so the TRBD2 call from TCRdb remains unchecked. Germline CDR1 reads KGHDR; CDR2 reads SFDVKD. The CDR3 consists of 18 residues. The chain's CDR3 is CATSDSTLAGGMTDTQYF.

This clonotype ranks as medium-sized (0.01 to 0.1%) in terms of frequency. The chain combines TRBV2 with TRBJ1-5. This CDR3 is built from 18 residues. Germline-derived CDR1 and CDR2 are SNHLY and FYNNEI. CDR3 in amino acids: CASSGEGRLDYSNQPQHF.

The CDR3 loop is CASSLGAVEQYF. The chain recombines TRBV7-9 with TRBJ2-7; TCRdb calls TRBD1, which cannot be checked without DNA. The CDR3 runs to 12 residues. Germline loops: CDR1 SEHNR, CDR2 FQNEAQ (reference sequence).

V gene TRBV10-3 combines with J gene TRBJ1-2. CDR3 length: 12 residues. Germline V gene sequence: CDR1 ENHRY, CDR2 SYGVKD. This chain's CDR3 is CAISEENYGYTF.